This T cell receptor beta chain was sequenced in a study of a mutant IDH1 vaccine in newly diagnosed glioma. Across the whole study: Across weeks 1, 3, 5, 7, 11, 15, 19 and 23, patients received a vaccination each time, eight in all. Earlier therapy was either radiotherapy, temozolomide, or both, and most got both. General study findings and limits: Vaccine-induced immune responses were detected in around 93% of patients.

Trimming removed 0 bases at V and 10 bases at J, with 16 bases between. The germline V gene encodes CDR1 SQVTM and CDR2 ANQGSEA. The CDR3 spans 15 residues. Time point here: week 23, last vaccination. It was 300 ug of mutant IDH1 20-mer peptide that made up each vaccine dose, given with topical imiquimod. In this sample, this clone turned up a few times. What it binds is not known. This table comes from immunoSEQ multiplex PCR, and its TCRdb copy is limited to in-frame clones, with some not included. The data hold approximately 41,000 clones, with 75% to 85% observed a single time. The chain combines TRBV29-1 with TRBJ1-6; D gene ambiguous. Sequencing was performed on PBMCs, taken from a glioma patient whose treatment included an IDH1 peptide vaccine. The sequence was obtained from a man between 35 and 55 years old with glioma. CDR3 loop: CSVEDPEEPGSPLHF. The DNA for the CDR3 is TGCAGCGTTGAAGATCCCGAGGAACCGGGGTCACCCCTCCACTTT.